Below are 21 T cell receptor beta chains sequenced from a single sample in a study of blood T cell repertoires in COVID-19 (dated by TCRdb to about 2020). The library was built by means of the immunoSEQ multiplex PCR assay. This immuneACCESS table, as held by TCRdb, lists in-frame sequences with V and J called but not all clones. Of the missing ones, under half trace to an unresolved V gene in checked studies; the others have no known cause. The sample table holds 230,000 or so clones, of which roughly 88% were seen once. The ten largest clones capture 14% to 15% of the sample. The sample consisted of PBMCs or T cells enriched from blood (not recorded which). These receptors were taken from a woman between 50 and 59 years old with acute COVID-19.

V and J are TRBV7-6 and TRBJ1-1; D unresolved. Germline lookup yields CDR1 SGHVS and CDR2 FNYEAQ. The V and J ends lost 6 bases and 4 bases respectively, with 9 bases between them. The CDR3 length is 12 residues. The CDR3 sequence: CASSHGGTEAFF. CDR3 DNA: TGTGCCAGCAGTCATGGAGGCACTGAAGCTTTCTTT.

The chain combines TRBV7-2 with TRBJ2-1; D possibly corresponds to TRBD2 (6 bases). There are 12 residues in the CDR3. Germline-derived CDR1 and CDR2 are SGHTA and FQGNSA. Trimming cost V 11 bases and J 2 bases, with 10 bases left between them. The CDR3 protein is CAGGTAYNEQFF. The CDR3 DNA reads TGTGCCGGGGGGACTGCCTACAATGAGCAGTTCTTC.

Note on this clone: Other nucleotide sequences in the sample specify the same CDR3. The V gene is TRBV6-5, the J gene TRBJ2-7; 9 bases map to TRBD1. Per germline, CDR1 MNHEY and CDR2 SVGAGI. CDR3 length: 14 residues. The trim removed 7 bases at V and 1 base at J, leaving 5 bases unmatched. CDR3 coding DNA: TGTGCCAGCACCTACGGGACAGGGTCCTACGAGCAGTACTTC. It yields the protein CASTYGTGSYEQYF.

The CDR3 DNA reads TGTGCCAGCGGGAGGACAGGGGAGGACGAGCAGTACTTC. Its protein is CASGRTGEDEQYF. The chain has TRBV6-5 and TRBJ2-7, with 9 bases that match TRBD1. With 8 bases clipped from V and 5 bases from J, the junction kept 7 bases outside the gene matches. The CDR3 sequence is 13 residues long. Germline CDR1 is MNHEY and CDR2 is SVGAGI.

V and J are TRBV6-4 and TRBJ2-3; 7 bases fit TRBD2. This CDR3 is 16 amino acids long. V lost 3 bases to trimming and J lost 3 bases; unmatched junction nucleotides: 9. CDR1 is MRHNA and CDR2 is SNTAGT in the germline V gene. For the CDR3, the DNA is TGTGCCAGCAGTGAATTCGGCGGGAGTGGGACAGATACGCAGTATTTT. This translates into CASSEFGGSGTDTQYF.

The V gene is TRBV5-1, the J gene TRBJ2-3; possibly TRBD2 for D (6 bases). The germline gives CDR1 SGHRS, CDR2 YFSETQ. CDR3 length equals 16 residues. The V gene lost 0 bases and the J gene lost 2 bases, with 13 bases spanning the gap. This CDR3 is CASSLGAAGFTDTQYF. The CDR3 DNA follows: TGCGCCAGCAGCTTGGGGGCCGCGGGGTTCACAGATACGCAGTATTTT.

The rearrangement uses TRBV27 and TRBJ1-2; D remains ambiguous. Germline CDR1 and CDR2: MNHEY and SMNVEV (reference sequence). The CDR3 is made up of 14 amino acids. V lost 3 bases and J lost 4, with 12 bases in between. CDR3 bases: TGTGCCAGCAGTTTTGCGGGGAGTAGCTATGGCTACACCTTC. It specifies CASSFAGSSYGYTF.

Of note for this clone: A junction end diverges from the germline sequence, so it may reflect a read error. V usage is TRBV15 and J usage is TRBJ1-1; D remains ambiguous. Germline V lookup: CDR1 LNHNV, CDR2 YYDKDF (reference sequence). The CDR3 is made up of 12 amino acids. CDR3: CATSTTEPSRYF. CDR3 bases: TGTGCCACCAGCACGACGGAGCCCTCACGGTACTTT.

V is TRBV27 and J is TRBJ1-5; D is perhaps TRBD1 (5 bases). The CDR3 length is 15 residues. Between the trimmed V and J ends, which lost 5 bases and 0 bases, there was a span of 11 bases. The germline gives CDR1 MNHEY, CDR2 SMNVEV (reference sequence). CDR3 in DNA: TGTGCCAGCAGTGCCTACAGGAATAGCAATCAGCCCCAGCATTTT. Translation gives CASSAYRNSNQPQHF.

The V and J genes are TRBV19 and TRBJ2-2; perhaps TRBD2 as D (5 bases). Trimming cost V 7 bases and J 5 bases, with 14 bases left between them. Per germline, CDR1 LNHDA and CDR2 SQIVND (reference sequence). This CDR3 is 14 amino acids long. The DNA of the CDR3 is TGTGCCAGTATCCGCTCGCGAGGGACCGGGGAGCTGTTTTTT. Amino acid sequence: CASIRSRGTGELFF.

The chain carries TRBV9 and TRBJ2-3; TRBD2 agrees at 7 bases. V shed 4 bases and J 6 bases; nucleotides not matched to a gene: 14. Germline CDR1 reads SGDLS; CDR2 reads YYNGEE. The CDR3 length is 16 residues. The CDR3, as DNA: TGTGCCAGCAGCTCTAGCGGAGGGGCGGTGTGGGATACGCAGTATTTT. Translation gives CASSSSGGAVWDTQYF.

The rearrangement joins TRBV12-5 to TRBJ2-1; 10 nucleotides align to TRBD2. V lost 4 bases and J lost 10; bases outside the gene matches: 10. The CDR3 runs 15 residues. Germline CDR1 reads LGHNT; CDR2 reads FRNRAP. CDR3 sequence reads: CASGSTDVGLAEQFF. As DNA, the CDR3 is TGTGCTAGTGGTTCGACCGACGTGGGACTAGCGGAGCAGTTCTTC.

As for this clone: Other DNA sequences within the sample encode an identical CDR3. The rearrangement links TRBV10-3 to TRBJ2-7, with 7 bases fitting TRBD1. The CDR3 runs to 15 residues. Germline V gives CDR1 ENHRY, CDR2 SYGVKD. The J segment lost 4 bases and the V segment lost 1 base, leaving 7 bases of the junction unmatched. The CDR3 here is CAISEYRDSPYEQYF. The DNA of the CDR3 is TGTGCCATCAGTGAGTACAGGGACAGCCCTTACGAGCAGTACTTC.

The DNA for the CDR3 is TGTGCCAGCAGACAGGGGACAGGGCAGAATCAGCCCCAGCATTTT. Translated, it gives CASRQGTGQNQPQHF. The J gene is TRBJ1-5, the V gene TRBV7-8, with 9 positions matching TRBD1. V shed 6 bases, J shed 4 bases, and the junction held 7 bases outside the gene matches. This CDR3 has 15 amino acids. CDR1 and CDR2 (germline): SGHVS, FQNEAQ. Full variable domain (missing parts from reference TRBV7-8 and TRBJ1-5): GAGVSQSPRYKVAKRGQDVALRCDPISGHVSLFWYQQALGQGPEFLTYFQNEAQLDKSGLPSDRFFAERPEGSVSTLKIQRTQQEDSAVYLCASRQGTGQNQPQHFGDGTRLSIL.

This rearrangement joins TRBV11-3 to TRBJ2-1; D is uncertain. The CDR3 is 15 residues long. Trimming removed 0 bases at V and 3 bases at J, with 9 bases between. The germline V gene encodes CDR1 SGHNT and CDR2 YENEEA. CDR3 nucleotides: TGTGCCAGCAGCTTAGATTTCGGCGGCTACAATGAGCAGTTCTTC. Translated, it gives CASSLDFGGYNEQFF.

This chain joins TRBV10-1 and TRBJ2-2, with 8 bases lining up with TRBD2. The J segment lost 7 bases and the V segment lost 6 bases, leaving 4 bases of the junction unmatched. Germline V lookup: CDR1 WNHNN, CDR2 SYGVQD (reference sequence). This CDR3 has 13 amino acids. The CDR3 loop reads CASRTREVGELFF. CDR3 coding DNA: TGCGCCAGCAGGACGCGGGAGGTCGGGGAGCTGTTTTTT.

A remark on this clone: An end of the junction does not agree with germline; a read error may underlie this. The chain uses TRBV19 and TRBJ2-1; D is perhaps TRBD2 (5 bases). The CDR3 is 13 residues long. Looked up from germline, CDR1 is LNHDA and CDR2 is SQIVND (reference sequence). The chain's CDR3 is CASREDGMGPGIF. The CDR3 coding sequence is TGTGCCAGTAGGGAGGACGGAATGGGCCCGGGGATCTTC.

The gene calls are TRBV5-1 and TRBJ2-1; 7 bases map to TRBD1. J gave up 3 bases and V 5 bases, and 8 bases lay outside the gene matches. This CDR3 has 15 amino acids. Germline lookup yields CDR1 SGHRS and CDR2 YFSETQ. CDR3 amino acids: CASRYDRVGYNEQFF. The CDR3 region has the DNA TGCGCCAGCAGGTACGACAGGGTAGGCTACAATGAGCAGTTCTTC. Looking up the rest from reference TRBV5-1 and TRBJ2-1 gives the full variable domain: KAGVTQTPRYLIKTRGQQVTLSCSPISGHRSVSWYQQTPGQGLQFLFEYFSETQRNKGNFPGRFSGRQFSNSRSEMNVSTLELGDSALYLCASRYDRVGYNEQFFGPGTRLTVL.

The chain is built from TRBV20-1 and TRBJ2-5; TRBD2 is a possible D gene (6 bases). The CDR3 length is 18 residues. V gave up 3 bases and J gave up 2 bases, with 25 bases separating them. Germline V gene data show CDR1 as DFQATT and CDR2 as SNEGSKA (reference sequence). The CDR3 nucleotides read TGCAGTGCTAGTTTTTCGGGGGAGGAGACGACGAAACAAGAGACCCAGTACTTC. It encodes CSASFSGEETTKQETQYF.

The chain is built from TRBV18 and TRBJ1-2; 8 nucleotides align to TRBD1. Germline V gene lookup returns CDR1 KGHSH and CDR2 LQKENI. The CDR3 has 14 amino acids. V lost 1 base to trimming and J lost 4 bases; unmatched junction nucleotides: 2. CDR3 residues: CASSPLDRGYGYTF. The CDR3 region has the DNA TGTGCCAGCTCACCACTAGACAGGGGCTATGGCTACACCTTC.

V and J are TRBV5-1 and TRBJ2-5, with 12 nucleotides matching TRBD2. Germline V gives CDR1 SGHRS, CDR2 YFSETQ. After removal of 7 bases from V and 4 bases from J, the junction contained 5 bases not matched to a gene. CDR3 size: 14 residues. The CDR3 region is CASGLAGMGETQYF. The DNA of the CDR3 is TGCGCCAGCGGACTAGCGGGGATGGGAGAGACCCAGTACTTC.